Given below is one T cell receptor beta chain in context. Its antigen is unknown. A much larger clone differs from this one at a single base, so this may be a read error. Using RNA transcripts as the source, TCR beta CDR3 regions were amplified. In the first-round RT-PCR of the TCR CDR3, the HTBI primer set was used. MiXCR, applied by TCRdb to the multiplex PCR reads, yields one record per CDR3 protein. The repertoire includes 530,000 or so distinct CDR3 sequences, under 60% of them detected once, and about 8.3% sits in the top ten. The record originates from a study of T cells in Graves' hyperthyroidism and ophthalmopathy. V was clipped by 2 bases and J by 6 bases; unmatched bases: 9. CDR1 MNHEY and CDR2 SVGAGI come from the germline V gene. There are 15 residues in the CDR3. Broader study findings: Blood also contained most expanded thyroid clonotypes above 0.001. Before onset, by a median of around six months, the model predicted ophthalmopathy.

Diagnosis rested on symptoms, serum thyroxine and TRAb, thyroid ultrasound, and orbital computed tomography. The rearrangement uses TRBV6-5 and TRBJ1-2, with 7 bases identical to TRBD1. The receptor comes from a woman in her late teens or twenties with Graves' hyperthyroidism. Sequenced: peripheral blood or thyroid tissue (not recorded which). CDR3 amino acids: CASSYGGGRRDGYTF. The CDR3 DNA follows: TGTGCCAGCAGTTACGGAGGGGGCAGGAGGGATGGCTACACCTTC.